This record covers a single T cell receptor (beta chain). The record originates from a study of beta chain features in type 1 diabetes. Trimming took 4 bases from V and 9 from J; bases not matched to a gene: 7. Germline V gives CDR1 SGHRS, CDR2 YFSETQ. The CDR3 runs 13 residues. The authors reverse transcribed all of the isolated RNA, so sequencing captured expressed TCRB transcripts. Only in-frame clones appear in the TCRdb table, and some are missing; sequencing was by immunoSEQ multiplex PCR. The sample lists 130,000 to 150,000 clones; 9.2% were seen once. The chain carries TRBV5-1 and TRBJ2-1; TRBD1 aligns across 7 bases. This clonotype originated in a man between 18 and 29 years old in good health. The sequencing sample was made of central memory CD4+ T cells from blood. The CDR3 bases are TGCGCCAGCAGCCCCCGACAGGGTATTGAGCAGTTCTTC. It is translated as CASSPRQGIEQFF. The full variable domain, rest sourced from reference TRBV5-1 and TRBJ2-1, is KAGVTQTPRYLIKTRGQQVTLSCSPISGHRSVSWYQQTPGQGLQFLFEYFSETQRNKGNFPGRFSGRQFSNSRSEMNVSTLELGDSALYLCASSPRQGIEQFFGPGTRLTVL.